The present entry profiles one T cell receptor beta chain with its context. This record belongs to a study of cytomegalovirus exposure and HLA in healthy donors. The V and J ends lost 2 bases and 2 bases respectively, with 10 bases between them. The CDR3 consists of 14 residues. Germline CDR1 reads SGHDT; CDR2 reads YYEEEE. A multiplex PCR was run with 60 Vbeta primers and 13 Jbeta primers. Repertoires were generated with immunoSEQ multiplex PCR, while TCRdb's copy carries only in-frame clones and drops some. The sample contains over 55,000 clones, about 73% of which appear only once. The receptor comes from a woman aged 45 to 65 in good health and CMV-seropositive. Sample: PBMCs. The chain couples TRBV5-6 to TRBJ2-5; unclear D gene. CDR3 DNA sequence: TGTGCCAGCAGCTTTGAAGCGACGCAAGAGACCCAGTACTTC. The encoded protein is CASSFEATQETQYF.